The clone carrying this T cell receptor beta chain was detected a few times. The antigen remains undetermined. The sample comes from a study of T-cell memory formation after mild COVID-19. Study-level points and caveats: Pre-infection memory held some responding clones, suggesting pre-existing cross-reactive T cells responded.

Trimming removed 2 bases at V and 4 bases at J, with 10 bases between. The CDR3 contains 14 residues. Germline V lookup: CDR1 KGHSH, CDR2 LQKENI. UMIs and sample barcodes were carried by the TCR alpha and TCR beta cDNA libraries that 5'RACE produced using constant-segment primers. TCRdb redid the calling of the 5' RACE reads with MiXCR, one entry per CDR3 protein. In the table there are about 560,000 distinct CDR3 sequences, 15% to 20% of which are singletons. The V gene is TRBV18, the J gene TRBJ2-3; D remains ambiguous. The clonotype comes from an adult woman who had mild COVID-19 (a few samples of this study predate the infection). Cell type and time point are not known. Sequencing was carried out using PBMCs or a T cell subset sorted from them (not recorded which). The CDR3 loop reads CASSPGAEPDTQYF. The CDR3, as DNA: TGTGCCAGCTCACCAGGAGCTGAGCCAGATACGCAGTATTTT.